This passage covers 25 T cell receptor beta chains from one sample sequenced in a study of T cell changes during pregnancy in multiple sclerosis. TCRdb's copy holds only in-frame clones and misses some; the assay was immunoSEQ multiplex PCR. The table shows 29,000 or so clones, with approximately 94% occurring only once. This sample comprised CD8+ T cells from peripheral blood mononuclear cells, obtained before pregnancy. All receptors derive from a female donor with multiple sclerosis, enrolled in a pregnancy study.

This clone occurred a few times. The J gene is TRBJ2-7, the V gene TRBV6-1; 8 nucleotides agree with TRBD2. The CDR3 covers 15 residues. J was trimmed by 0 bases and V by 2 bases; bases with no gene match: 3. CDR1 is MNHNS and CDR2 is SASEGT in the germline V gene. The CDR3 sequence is CASSETGGSSYEQYF. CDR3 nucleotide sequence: TGTGCCAGCAGTGAAACGGGAGGGAGCTCCTACGAGCAGTACTTC.

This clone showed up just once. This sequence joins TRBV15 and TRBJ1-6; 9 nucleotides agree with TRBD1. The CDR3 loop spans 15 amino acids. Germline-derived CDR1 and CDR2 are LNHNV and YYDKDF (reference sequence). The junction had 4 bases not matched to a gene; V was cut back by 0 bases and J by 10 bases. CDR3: CATSRDRGQGSPLHF. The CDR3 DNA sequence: TGTGCCACCAGCAGAGATCGAGGACAGGGGTCACCCCTCCACTTT. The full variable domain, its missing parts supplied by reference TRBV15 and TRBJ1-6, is DAMVIQNPRYQVTQFGKPVTLSCSQTLNHNVMYWYQQKSSQAPKLLFHYYDKDFNNEADTPDNFQSRRPNTSFCFLDIRSPGLGDTAMYLCATSRDRGQGSPLHFGNGTRLTVT.

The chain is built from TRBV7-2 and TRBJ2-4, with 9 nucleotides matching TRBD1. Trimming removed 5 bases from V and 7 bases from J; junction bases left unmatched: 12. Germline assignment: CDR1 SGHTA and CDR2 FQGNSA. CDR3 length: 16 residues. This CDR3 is CASSPPLQGASNIQYF. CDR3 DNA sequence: TGTGCCAGCAGCCCGCCGCTACAGGGGGCGTCGAACATTCAGTACTTC. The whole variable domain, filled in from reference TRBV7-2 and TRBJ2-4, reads GAGVSQSPSNKVTEKGKDVELRCDPISGHTALYWYRQSLGQGLEFLIYFQGNSAPDKSGLPSDRFSAERTGGSVSTLTIQRTQQEDSAVYLCASSPPLQGASNIQYFGAGTRLSVL.

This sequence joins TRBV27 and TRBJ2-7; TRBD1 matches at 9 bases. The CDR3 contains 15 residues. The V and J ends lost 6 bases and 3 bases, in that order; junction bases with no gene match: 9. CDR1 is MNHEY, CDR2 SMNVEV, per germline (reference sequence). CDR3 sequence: CASSPGTGLLYEQYF. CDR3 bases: TGTGCCAGCAGCCCCGGGACAGGGCTCCTCTACGAGCAGTACTTC.

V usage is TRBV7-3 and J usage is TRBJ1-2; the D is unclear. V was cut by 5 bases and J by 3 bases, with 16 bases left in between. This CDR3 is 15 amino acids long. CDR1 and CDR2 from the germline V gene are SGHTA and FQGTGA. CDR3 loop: CASSPGSTADYGYTF. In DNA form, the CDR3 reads TGTGCCAGCAGCCCCGGTTCAACAGCCGACTATGGCTACACCTTC.

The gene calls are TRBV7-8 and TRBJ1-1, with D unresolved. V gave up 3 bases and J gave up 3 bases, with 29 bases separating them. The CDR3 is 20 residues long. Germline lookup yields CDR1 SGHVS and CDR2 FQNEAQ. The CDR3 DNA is TGTGCCAGCAGCTTCCTAGGACTCGTCAACCGGGCCCCCAAGGACACTGAAGCTTTCTTT. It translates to CASSFLGLVNRAPKDTEAFF.

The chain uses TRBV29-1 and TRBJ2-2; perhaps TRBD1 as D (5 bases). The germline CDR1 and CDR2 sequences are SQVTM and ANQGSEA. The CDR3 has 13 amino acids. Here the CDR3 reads CAMKGMNTGELFF. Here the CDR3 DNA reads TGCGCCATGAAGGGGATGAACACCGGGGAGCTGTTTTTT.

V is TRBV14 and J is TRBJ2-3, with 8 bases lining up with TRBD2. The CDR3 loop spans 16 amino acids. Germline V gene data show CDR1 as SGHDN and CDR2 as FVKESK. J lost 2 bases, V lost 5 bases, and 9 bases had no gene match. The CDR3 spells CASSYIAGFATDTQYF. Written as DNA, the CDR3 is TGTGCCAGCAGCTACATAGCGGGGTTCGCCACAGATACGCAGTATTTT.

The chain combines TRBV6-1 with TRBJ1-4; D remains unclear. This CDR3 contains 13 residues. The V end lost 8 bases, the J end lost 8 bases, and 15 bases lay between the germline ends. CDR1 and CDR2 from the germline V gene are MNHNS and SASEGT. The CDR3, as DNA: TGTGCCAGCGATCAGACTCGCGGAGAAAAACTGTTTTTT. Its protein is CASDQTRGEKLFF.

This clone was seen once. The CDR3 DNA sequence: TGTGCCAGCAGCCGGGGGGGGTACGGCAATCAGCCCCAGCATTTT. Its protein is CASSRGGYGNQPQHF. The chain has TRBV13 and TRBJ1-5; maybe TRBD1 (5 bases). The CDR3 sequence is 15 residues long. Germline CDR1 PRHDT, CDR2 FYEKMQ (reference sequence). V was clipped by 5 bases and J by 2 bases, with 13 bases between them.

For the CDR3, the DNA is TGCGCCAGCAGCCCGAGTTCCTACACTGAAGCTTTCTTT. This encodes CASSPSSYTEAFF. The rearrangement uses TRBV4-1 and TRBJ1-1; D gene ambiguous. Germline V gene data show CDR1 as MGHRA and CDR2 as YSYEKL. CDR3 length equals 13 residues. The V gene lost 4 bases and the J gene lost 3 bases, with 9 bases spanning the gap.

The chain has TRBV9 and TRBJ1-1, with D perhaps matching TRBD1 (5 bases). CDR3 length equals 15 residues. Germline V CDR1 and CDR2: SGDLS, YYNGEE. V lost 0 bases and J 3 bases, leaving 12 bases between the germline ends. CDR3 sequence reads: CASSVGRGSDTEAFF. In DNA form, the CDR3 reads TGTGCCAGCAGCGTAGGGAGGGGTTCGGACACTGAAGCTTTCTTT.

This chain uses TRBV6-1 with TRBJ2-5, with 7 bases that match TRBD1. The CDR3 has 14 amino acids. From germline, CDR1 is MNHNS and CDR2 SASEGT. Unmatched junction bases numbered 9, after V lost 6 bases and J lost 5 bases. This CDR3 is CASSLTGPPETQYF. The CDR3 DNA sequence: TGTGCCAGCAGCTTGACAGGGCCCCCGGAGACCCAGTACTTC.

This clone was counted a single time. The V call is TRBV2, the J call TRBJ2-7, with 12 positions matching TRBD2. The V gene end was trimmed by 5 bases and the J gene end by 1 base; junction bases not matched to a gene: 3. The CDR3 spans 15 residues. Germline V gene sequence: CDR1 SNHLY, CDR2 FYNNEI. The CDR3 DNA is TGTGCCAGCAGTCTTACTAGCGGGGGGTCCTACGAGCAGTACTTC. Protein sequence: CASSLTSGGSYEQYF.

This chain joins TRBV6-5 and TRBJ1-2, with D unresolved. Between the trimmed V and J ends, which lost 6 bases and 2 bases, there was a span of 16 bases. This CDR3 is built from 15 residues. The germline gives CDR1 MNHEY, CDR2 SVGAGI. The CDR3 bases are TGTGCCAGCAGCACTCTCCCGACTGGAAACTATGGCTACACCTTC. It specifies CASSTLPTGNYGYTF.

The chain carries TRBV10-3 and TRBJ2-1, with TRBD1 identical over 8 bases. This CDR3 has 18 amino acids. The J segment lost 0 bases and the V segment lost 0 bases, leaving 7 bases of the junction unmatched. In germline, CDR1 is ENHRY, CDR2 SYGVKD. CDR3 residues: CAISESGQGRSSYNEQFF. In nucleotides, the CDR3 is TGTGCCATCAGTGAGTCCGGACAGGGAAGGAGCTCCTACAATGAGCAGTTCTTC.

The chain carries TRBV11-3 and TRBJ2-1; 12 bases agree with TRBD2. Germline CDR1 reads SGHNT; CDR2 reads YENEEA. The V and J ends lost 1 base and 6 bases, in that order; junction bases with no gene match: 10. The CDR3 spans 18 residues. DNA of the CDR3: TGTGCCAGCAGCTTAGGGCAGGGGAGGACTAGCGGGACCAATGAGCAGTTCTTC. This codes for CASSLGQGRTSGTNEQFF. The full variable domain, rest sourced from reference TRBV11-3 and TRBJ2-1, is EAGVVQSPRYKIIEKKQPVAFWCNPISGHNTLYWYLQNLGQGPELLIRYENEEAVDDSQLPKDRFSAERLKGVDSTLKIQPAELGDSAVYLCASSLGQGRTSGTNEQFFGPGTRLTVL.

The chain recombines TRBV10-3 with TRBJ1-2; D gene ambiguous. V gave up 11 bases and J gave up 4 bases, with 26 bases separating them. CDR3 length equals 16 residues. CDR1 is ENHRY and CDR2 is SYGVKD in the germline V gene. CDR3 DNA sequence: TGTGCCGTTTTTCCGGGAACGTGGGGTCGGTTCTATGGCTACACCTTC. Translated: CAVFPGTWGRFYGYTF.

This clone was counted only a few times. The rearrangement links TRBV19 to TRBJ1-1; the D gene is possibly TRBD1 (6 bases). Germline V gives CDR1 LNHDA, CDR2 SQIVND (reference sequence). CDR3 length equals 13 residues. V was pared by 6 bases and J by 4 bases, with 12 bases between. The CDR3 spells CASRVTGITEAFF. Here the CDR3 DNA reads TGTGCCAGTAGGGTCACAGGGATCACTGAAGCTTTCTTT.

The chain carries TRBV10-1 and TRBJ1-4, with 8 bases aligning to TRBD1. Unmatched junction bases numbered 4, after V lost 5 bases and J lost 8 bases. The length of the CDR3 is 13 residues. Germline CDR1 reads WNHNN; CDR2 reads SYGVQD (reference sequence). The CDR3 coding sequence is TGCGCCAGCAGTTGGACAGGGCAAGAAAAACTGTTTTTT. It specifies CASSWTGQEKLFF.

The CDR3 is CASSQDEAPGSYNEQFF. DNA for the CDR3: TGCGCCAGCAGCCAAGATGAGGCACCGGGCTCCTACAATGAGCAGTTCTTC. V gene TRBV4-1 combines with J gene TRBJ2-1, with D unclear. This CDR3 contains 17 residues. The germline V and J ends were trimmed by 0 bases and 0 bases, with 12 bases remaining between them. In germline, CDR1 is MGHRA, CDR2 YSYEKL.

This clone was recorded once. The CDR3 nucleotides are TGTGCCAGCAGTCGGTACGGGACAAACAATCAGCCCCAGCATTTT. Protein sequence: CASSRYGTNNQPQHF. The J gene is TRBJ1-5, the V gene TRBV27; D may be TRBD1 (6 bases). CDR3 length: 15 residues. V was cut by 5 bases and J by 3 bases, with 14 bases left in between. Germline assignment: CDR1 MNHEY and CDR2 SMNVEV (reference sequence).

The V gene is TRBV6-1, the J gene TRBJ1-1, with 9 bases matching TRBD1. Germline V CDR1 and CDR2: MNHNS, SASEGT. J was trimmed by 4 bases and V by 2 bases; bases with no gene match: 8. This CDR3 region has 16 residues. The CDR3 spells CASSESLGQGSTEAFF. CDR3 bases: TGTGCCAGCAGTGAATCGTTAGGACAGGGGTCCACTGAAGCTTTCTTT.

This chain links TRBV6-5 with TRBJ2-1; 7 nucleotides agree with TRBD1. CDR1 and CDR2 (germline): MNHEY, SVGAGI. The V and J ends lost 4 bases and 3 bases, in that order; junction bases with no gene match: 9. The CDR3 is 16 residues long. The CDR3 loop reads CASSFSGTANYNEQFF. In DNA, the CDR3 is TGTGCCAGCAGTTTCTCCGGGACAGCAAACTACAATGAGCAGTTCTTC.

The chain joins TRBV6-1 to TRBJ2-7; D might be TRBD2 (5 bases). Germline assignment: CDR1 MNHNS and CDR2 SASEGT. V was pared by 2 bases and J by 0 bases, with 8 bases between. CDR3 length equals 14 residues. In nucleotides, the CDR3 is TGTGCCAGCAGTGAATCGGGATCCTCCTACGAGCAGTACTTC. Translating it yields CASSESGSSYEQYF.